This TCR delta chain was profiled in a study of γδ T cells in repeated Plasmodium falciparum infection. Study context: Donors were malaria-exposed Malian children or age- and gender-matched Australian children. Samples were taken at baseline, before some infections, and 21 days after each.

Sequencing covered both gamma and delta TCR chains per sample. TCRdb fed the multiplex PCR reads into CATT to redo clone calling. The data contain about 57,000 delta-chain clones, around 1.7% of them singletons. Gammadelta T cells were flow-sorted from PBMC into Vgamma9/Vdelta2+ and Vdelta2-negative populations for bulk analysis. This clone has a handful of counts. TCRdb's listed protein matches a much larger clone and diverges from this DNA's translation at residue 16, likely through a read error; the protein shown comes from the DNA. V lost 0 bases, J lost 0 bases, and 22 bases stayed unmatched. The CDR3 contains 23 residues. The germline V gene encodes CDR1 TSWWSYY and CDR2 QGS.

The V call is TRDV1, the J call TRDJ1; 10 bases fit TRDD3. The J gene is not listed in TCRdb, so it was assigned here from a DNA match to germline. The sequence came from a pool of human donors (malaria-infected and uninfected, not separated). The specimen sequenced was gamma-delta T cells from blood. The CDR3 DNA follows: TGTGCTCTTGGGGAACTCTTTCCTACGAGGACCCTAAACTGGGGGATGGACACCGATAAACTCATCTTT. Translated, it gives CALGELFPTRTLNWGMDTDKLIF.